This TCR beta chain was sequenced in a study of PD-L1 blockade in urothelial cancer. Study-level information: Males with urothelial cancer arising in the bladder constituted most of the 29 patients. Study results and limitations: Larger 3-week expansion of tumor-associated blood clones was seen in durable-benefit patients.

On this clone: Its specificity is not known.

Time point described: pretreatment peripheral blood. Each PCR had synthetic TCR analog templates added to it as a spike-in. The protocol was immunoSEQ multiplex PCR, while the TCRdb copy is restricted to in-frame clones and leaves out a portion. The data show tens of thousands of clones, around 81% seen once. This sequence was found in a man aged 40-50 years with urothelial cancer. The sample consisted of PBMCs, taken around atezolizumab (anti-PD-L1) treatment.

The CDR3 region is CASSYFWTVQETAQYF. CDR3 coding DNA: TGTGCCAGCAGTTACTTCTGGACAGTCCAGGAGACCGCCCAGTACTTC. This chain joins TRBV6-5 and TRBJ2-5; D perhaps matches TRBD1 (6 bases). Trimming cost V 1 base and J 9 bases, with 21 bases left between them. Germline CDR1 is MNHEY and CDR2 is SVGAGI. CDR3 length: 16 amino acids.